The 15 T cell receptor beta chains listed next were all sequenced from one sample in a study of T cells in Graves' hyperthyroidism and ophthalmopathy. The TCR beta CDR3 regions underwent amplification using RNA transcripts as the source. First-round RT-PCR with HTBI primers amplified the TCR CDR3 region. TCRdb re-analysed the multiplex PCR reads in MiXCR, keeping a single row per CDR3 protein. The sample records a few hundred thousand distinct CDR3 sequences, about 43% being singletons. Sequencing was performed on peripheral blood or thyroid tissue (not recorded which). The source is a woman aged 18-29 years with Graves' hyperthyroidism.

V gene TRBV5-1 combines with J gene TRBJ2-7, with TRBD1 matching over 10 bases. From germline, CDR1 is SGHRS and CDR2 YFSETQ. CDR3 length equals 14 residues. After removal of 2 bases from V and 5 bases from J, the junction contained 4 bases not matched to a gene. CDR3 sequence reads: CASSFGTGDDEQYF. The CDR3 nucleotides read TGCGCCAGCAGCTTCGGGACAGGGGACGACGAGCAGTACTTC.

This clonotype was recorded at least ten times. The V gene is TRBV6-2 or TRBV6-3, the J gene TRBJ2-2, with unresolved D. V dropped 6 bases and J dropped 3 bases, with 11 bases sitting between them. The CDR3 has 14 residues. Looked up from germline, CDR1 is MNHEY and CDR2 is SVGEGT. The CDR3 is CASSPRWDTGELFF. CDR3 DNA sequence: TGTGCCAGCAGCCCCCGCTGGGACACCGGGGAGCTGTTTTTT.

The genes are TRBV9 and TRBJ1-1; D is perhaps TRBD1 (5 bases). Germline CDR1 and CDR2: SGDLS and YYNGEE. The CDR3 is made up of 16 amino acids. V lost 0 bases and J 12 bases, leaving 24 bases between the germline ends. CDR3 residues: CASSVGGSGANVLTFF. CDR3 DNA: TGTGCCAGCAGCGTAGGAGGGTCTGGGGCCAACGTCCTGACTTTCTTT.

In its sample, this clonotype was seen many times. V is TRBV20-1 and J is TRBJ2-5; 8 bases match TRBD2. The V gene end was trimmed by 5 bases and the J gene end by 3 bases; junction bases not matched to a gene: 11. CDR1 DFQATT and CDR2 SNEGSKA come from the germline V gene (reference sequence). The CDR3 is made up of 15 amino acids. The CDR3 nucleotides read TGCAGTGCTCAAACGCCCCGGGGGGGGGAAGAGACCCAGTACTTC. This encodes CSAQTPRGGEETQYF.

This clonotype was detected only a few times. The chain links TRBV7-3 to TRBJ2-3; 7 bases are a match to TRBD2. The CDR3 is 17 residues long. V shed 3 bases, J shed 0 bases, and the junction held 9 bases outside the gene matches. Germline V gene sequence: CDR1 SGHTA, CDR2 FQGTGA. The CDR3 DNA is TGTGCCAGCAGCTTGGGGTTCGGCGGGAGAAGCACAGATACGCAGTATTTT. It translates to CASSLGFGGRSTDTQYF.

V usage is TRBV2 and J usage is TRBJ2-7; weak D call: TRBD2 (5 bases). CDR3 size: 10 residues. Germline CDR1 reads SNHLY; CDR2 reads FYNNEI. V lost 8 bases and J lost 6, with 8 bases in between. In DNA form, the CDR3 reads TGTGCCAGCTGGGGAGCCGAGCAGTACTTC. Residues: CASWGAEQYF.

The chain links TRBV6-4 to TRBJ2-3, with D possibly TRBD2 on 6 matching bases. Germline V gene lookup returns CDR1 MRHNA and CDR2 SNTAGT. This CDR3 spans 14 amino acids. Between the trimmed V and J ends, which lost 7 bases and 4 bases, there was a span of 15 bases. The CDR3 loop reads CASKLAGGADTQYF. As DNA, the CDR3 is TGTGCCAGCAAACTAGCTGGAGGAGCAGATACGCAGTATTTT.

Remarks on this clonotype: Germline and junction disagree at one end, which may indicate a read error. This sequence joins TRBV7-6 and TRBJ2-5, with 9 bases aligning to TRBD2. The CDR3 covers 19 residues. Germline V gene lookup returns CDR1 SGHVS and CDR2 FNYEAQ. Written as DNA, the CDR3 is TGCGCCAGCAGCCATGGACCAGGGGATGCGGGAGGGCCTCAAGAGACCCAGTACTTC. It codes for CASSHGPGDAGGPQETQYF.

The chain recombines TRBV12-3 or TRBV12-4 with TRBJ2-1; D is unresolved. The CDR3 runs to 12 residues. V gave up 4 bases and J gave up 6 bases, with 7 bases separating them. The CDR3 bases are TGTGCCAGCAGTTATAACGCCAATGAGCAGTTCTTC. Encoded protein: CASSYNANEQFF.

This chain connects TRBV20-1 to TRBJ1-1, with D possibly being TRBD1 (6 bases). Germline-derived CDR1 and CDR2 are DFQATT and SNEGSKA (reference sequence). Trimming took 3 bases from V and 1 from J, leaving 15 bases between them. The CDR3 is made up of 15 amino acids. CDR3 loop: CSASIQGPENTEAFF. As DNA, the CDR3 is TGCAGTGCTAGTATCCAGGGGCCTGAGAACACTGAAGCTTTCTTT.

V gene TRBV2 combines with J gene TRBJ1-4; D unclear. The CDR3 consists of 12 residues. Germline-derived CDR1 and CDR2 are SNHLY and FYNNEI. V dropped 8 bases and J dropped 8 bases, with 12 bases sitting between them. CDR3 in amino acids: CASSWGKEKLFF. CDR3 in DNA: TGTGCCAGCTCGTGGGGAAAGGAAAAACTGTTTTTT.

This chain connects TRBV7-6 to TRBJ2-7; TRBD2 agrees at 15 bases. The length of the CDR3 is 19 residues. The V gene's germline CDR1 is SGHVS and CDR2 FNYEAQ. J gave up 2 bases and V 3 bases, and 11 bases lay outside the gene matches. In nucleotides, the CDR3 is TGTGCCAGCAGCTTCCGGACTAGCGGGAGGGTTGGGGCTACCTACGAGCAGTACTTC. The encoded protein is CASSFRTSGRVGATYEQYF.

This clonotype was observed many times. V and J are TRBV12-3 or TRBV12-4 and TRBJ1-1, with D uncertain. The length of the CDR3 is 15 residues. V lost 6 bases, J lost 2 bases, and 16 bases lay in between. This CDR3 reads CASRSPGASNTEAFF. In DNA, the CDR3 is TGTGCCAGCAGATCTCCGGGAGCTTCAAACACTGAAGCTTTCTTT.

This clonotype appeared many times. The CDR3 is CASSLEVVNTEAFF. CDR3 coding DNA: TGTGCCAGCAGCTTAGAGGTAGTGAACACTGAAGCTTTCTTT. The rearrangement joins TRBV7-9 to TRBJ1-1; D is unresolved. This CDR3 has 14 residues. CDR1 and CDR2 from the germline V gene are SEHNR and FQNEAQ (reference sequence). V was clipped by 1 base and J by 0 bases, with 6 bases between them.

The chain carries TRBV2 and TRBJ1-5; 7 bases line up with TRBD1. V lost 7 bases, J lost 11 bases, and 11 bases stayed unmatched. The CDR3 runs 13 residues. Germline CDR1 SNHLY, CDR2 FYNNEI. The CDR3 DNA reads TGTGCCAGCACTGGGACAGCGGCAGAGACCCAGCATTTT. Its translation is CASTGTAAETQHF.